Below, 8 T cell receptor beta chains from the same sample are listed, as sequenced in a study of T cells in Graves' hyperthyroidism and ophthalmopathy. Researchers took RNA transcripts and amplified the TCR beta CDR3 regions from them. Initially, a first-round RT-PCR of the TCR CDR3 employed the HTBI primer set. Each CDR3 protein gets one entry after TCRdb re-called the multiplex PCR reads with MiXCR. The data show 330,000 or so distinct CDR3 sequences, 18% seen once. Sample: blood. These receptors originate from a woman aged 40 to 50 with Graves' ophthalmopathy.

This clonotype was observed many times. The rearrangement joins TRBV12-3 or TRBV12-4 to TRBJ2-5, with D unresolved. CDR3 length: 17 residues. V lost 4 bases and J lost 1, with 19 bases in between. In DNA, the CDR3 is TGTGCCAGCAGTTCGGGCGGCGCCGGACGACGCCAAGAGACCCAGTACTTC. Its protein is CASSSGGAGRRQETQYF.

This chain links TRBV29-1 with TRBJ2-5; a possible D gene is TRBD1 (7 bases). The germline V gene encodes CDR1 SQVTM and CDR2 ANQGSEA. Trimming cost V 7 bases and J 7 bases, with 16 bases left between them. The CDR3 loop spans 12 amino acids. As DNA, the CDR3 is TGCAGCGACCGACAGGGACTCGGGACCCAGTACTTC. This gives the protein CSDRQGLGTQYF.

This clonotype appeared many times. The chain employs TRBV28 and TRBJ1-3; the match to TRBD1 covers 8 bases. With 2 bases clipped from V and 3 bases from J, the junction kept 12 bases outside the gene matches. Germline V CDR1 and CDR2: MDHEN, SYDVKM. There are 18 residues in the CDR3. This CDR3 is CASSLGWATGVHGNTIYF. The CDR3 DNA follows: TGTGCCAGCAGTTTAGGTTGGGCGACAGGGGTCCATGGAAACACCATATATTTT.

The chain is built from TRBV7-2 and TRBJ1-2, with D uncertain. Germline CDR1 reads SGHTA; CDR2 reads FQGNSA. The length of the CDR3 is 13 residues. The germline V and J ends were trimmed by 5 bases and 4 bases, with 11 bases remaining between them. This CDR3 reads CASSRGPLYGYTF. The CDR3 DNA reads TGTGCCAGCAGCCGAGGACCGCTCTATGGCTACACCTTC.

This clonotype occurred many times. This chain joins TRBV27 and TRBJ2-7, with 9 positions matching TRBD1. With 5 bases clipped from V and 3 bases from J, the junction kept 8 bases outside the gene matches. CDR1 and CDR2 (germline): MNHEY, SMNVEV (reference sequence). The CDR3 extends over 15 amino acids. The CDR3 nucleotides are TGTGCCAGCAGTCCAGGGACAGGGATTAGCTACGAGCAGTACTTC. As protein: CASSPGTGISYEQYF.

The rearrangement links TRBV6-1 to TRBJ2-7, with 12 bases matching TRBD1. The CDR3 spans 17 residues. The J segment lost 0 bases and the V segment lost 8 bases, leaving 11 bases of the junction unmatched. Per the germline V gene, CDR1 is MNHNS and CDR2 is SASEGT. The CDR3 protein is CASGSGTGGSSSYEQYF. DNA for the CDR3: TGTGCCAGCGGCTCCGGGACAGGGGGCTCGAGCTCCTACGAGCAGTACTTC.

Concerning this clonotype itself: A much larger clone lies a single base off, so this may be a read error. The rearrangement joins TRBV24-1 to TRBJ2-7; D not resolved. The CDR3 covers 13 residues. Looked up from germline, CDR1 is KGHDR and CDR2 is SFDVKD. The CDR3 here is CATSDYETGEQYF. The CDR3 coding sequence is TGTGCCACCAGCGATTACGAGACGGGCGAGCAGTACTTC.

This clonotype came up many times. V gene TRBV28 combines with J gene TRBJ1-1; D is unresolved. The CDR3 is 15 amino acids. V shed 3 bases and J shed 0 bases, with 11 bases lying between them. Germline V gives CDR1 MDHEN, CDR2 SYDVKM. The CDR3 sequence: CASSFPLTLNTEAFF. CDR3 nucleotide sequence: TGTGCCAGCAGTTTTCCCCTCACATTGAACACTGAAGCTTTCTTT. Supplemented by reference TRBV28 and TRBJ1-1, the full variable domain reads DVKVTQSSRYLVKRTGEKVFLECVQDMDHENMFWYRQDPGLGLRLIYFSYDVKMKEKGDIPEGYSVSREKKERFSLILESASTNQTSMYLCASSFPLTLNTEAFFGQGTRLTVV.